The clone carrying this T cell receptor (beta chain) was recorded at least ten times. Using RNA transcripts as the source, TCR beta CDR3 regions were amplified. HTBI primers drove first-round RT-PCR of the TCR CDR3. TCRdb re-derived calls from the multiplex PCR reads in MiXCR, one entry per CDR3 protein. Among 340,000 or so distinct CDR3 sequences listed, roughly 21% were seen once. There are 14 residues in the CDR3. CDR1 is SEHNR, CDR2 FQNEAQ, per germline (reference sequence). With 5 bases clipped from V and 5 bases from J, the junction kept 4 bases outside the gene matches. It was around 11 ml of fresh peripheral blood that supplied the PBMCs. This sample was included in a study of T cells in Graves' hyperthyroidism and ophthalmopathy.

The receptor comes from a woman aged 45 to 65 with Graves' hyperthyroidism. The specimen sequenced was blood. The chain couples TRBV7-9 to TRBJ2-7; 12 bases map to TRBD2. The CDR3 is CASSPGLAGHEQYF. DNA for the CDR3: TGTGCCAGCAGCCCAGGACTAGCGGGACACGAGCAGTACTTC.